The source of this T cell receptor (beta chain) is a study of OX40 agonist ivuxolimab in advanced cancers. Study-level information: Every 2 weeks, ivuxolimab was infused into the patients intravenously at between 0.01 and 10 mg/kg. Past anti-PD-1, anti-PD-L1 or anti-CTLA-4 therapy was accepted, and roughly 42% had received some.

Study outcomes and limitations: Normalized T-cell clonal expansion was also low in some nonresponders. The study found that CD8+ T cells averaged more expanded clones than CD4+.

This clone is labeled medium-sized. The antigen remains unidentified. Sequenced by immunoSEQ multiplex PCR; TCRdb stores in-frame clones only, minus some. The sample includes around 25,000 clones, approximately 86% seen only once; the top ten take over 13%. The source was CD4+ or CD8+ T cells sorted from blood, collected in a trial of the OX40 agonist ivuxolimab. The receptor was derived from an adult with an advanced solid tumor such as melanoma, head and neck, liver or kidney cancer.

As DNA, the CDR3 is TGTGCCAGCAGCATGGTTGGGCGGAGTAGCACAGATACGCAGTATTTT. The encoded protein is CASSMVGRSSTDTQYF. The chain links TRBV28 to TRBJ2-3; D gene ambiguous. Per germline, CDR1 MDHEN and CDR2 SYDVKM. V gave up 6 bases and J gave up 0 bases, with 16 bases separating them. The CDR3 is made up of 16 amino acids.